The 31 T cell receptor beta chains listed next were all sequenced from one sample in a study of T cells in Graves' hyperthyroidism and ophthalmopathy. TCR beta CDR3 regions were amplified from RNA transcripts. TCR CDR3 regions were first amplified by RT-PCR with HTBI primers. TCRdb called the multiplex PCR reads again in MiXCR, with one record for every CDR3 protein. The table lists 500,000 to 550,000 distinct CDR3 sequences, around 20% of them singletons, with roughly 47% in the top ten. The sequenced sample consisted of blood. These receptors originate from a man aged 35 to 55 with Graves' ophthalmopathy.

The table lists this clonotype with a few counts. A read error is possible here, since a much larger clone lies one base away. CDR3 in amino acids: CSASLAGEVGNIQYF. CDR3 DNA sequence: TGCAGTGCTAGCTTAGCGGGAGAGGTGGGAAACATTCAGTACTTC. The chain links TRBV20-1 to TRBJ2-4, with 9 positions matching TRBD2. The germline V gene has CDR1 DFQATT and CDR2 SNEGSKA (reference sequence). There are 15 residues in the CDR3. The J segment lost 6 bases and the V segment lost 3 bases, leaving 9 bases of the junction unmatched.

In its sample, this clonotype was seen many times. This chain connects TRBV5-1 to TRBJ2-1; D is ambiguous. The CDR3 has 13 residues. V lost 1 base, J lost 6 bases, and 8 bases lay in between. From germline, CDR1 is SGHRS and CDR2 YFSETQ. The CDR3 sequence is CASSLTELNEQFF. As DNA, the CDR3 is TGCGCCAGCAGCTTGACGGAGCTCAATGAGCAGTTCTTC.

This clonotype has more than one count but fewer than ten. V is TRBV27 and J is TRBJ2-3; 10 bases match TRBD1. Germline loops: CDR1 MNHEY, CDR2 SMNVEV (reference sequence). The ends lost 5 bases at V and 5 bases at J; junction bases unmatched: 4. The length of the CDR3 is 14 residues. The CDR3 here is CASSLGQGVDTQYF. CDR3 in DNA: TGTGCCAGCAGTCTTGGACAGGGGGTAGATACGCAGTATTTT.

This clonotype has a count of ten or more. The chain has TRBV9 and TRBJ2-2, with D possibly being TRBD1 or TRBD2 (6 bases each). V was shortened by 3 bases and J by 0 bases, with 21 bases between the two germline ends. CDR3 length equals 19 residues. Looked up from germline, CDR1 is SGDLS and CDR2 is YYNGEE. CDR3 in DNA: TGTGCCAGCAGCGCAAAGTGGGGGGCGGCGAATTCGAACACCGGGGAGCTGTTTTTT. Protein: CASSAKWGAANSNTGELFF.

This clonotype has a count of ten or more. This chain links TRBV13 with TRBJ1-1, with 7 bases that match TRBD1. The CDR3 has 16 residues. After removal of 4 bases from V and 4 bases from J, the junction contained 12 bases not matched to a gene. Per germline, CDR1 PRHDT and CDR2 FYEKMQ (reference sequence). The CDR3 loop is CASSSRQGEPSTEAFF. CDR3 bases: TGTGCCAGCAGCTCCAGACAGGGCGAACCGAGCACTGAAGCTTTCTTT.

Comment on this clonotype: This clone may be a read error of a much larger clone one base away. The chain employs TRBV20-1 and TRBJ2-1; 10 bases match TRBD2. The J call may not be correct, given that the DNA end is closer to TRBJ2-7. Germline CDR1 and CDR2: DFQATT and SNEGSKA (reference sequence). The CDR3 has 16 residues. The CDR3 bases are TGCAGTGCTCTCCTAGCGGGAGTGAGAGTTTACAATGAGCAGTACTTC. Translated, it gives CSALLAGVRVYNEQYF.

A few counts support this clonotype. The chain carries TRBV29-1 and TRBJ1-2, with a tentative D call TRBD1 (5 bases). The V and J ends lost 2 bases and 4 bases respectively, with 11 bases between them. The germline CDR1 and CDR2 sequences are SQVTM and ANQGSEA. The CDR3 spans 13 residues. CDR3 bases: TGCAGCGTTGAATCCCAGGGAATCTATGGCTACACCTTC. This sequence encodes CSVESQGIYGYTF.

This clonotype occurred many times. The rearrangement joins TRBV20-1 to TRBJ2-5, with D perhaps matching TRBD1 (5 bases). CDR3 length: 13 amino acids. V dropped 3 bases and J dropped 4 bases, with 12 bases sitting between them. Per germline, CDR1 DFQATT and CDR2 SNEGSKA (reference sequence). The CDR3 sequence is CSARDTWRETQYF. CDR3 DNA: TGCAGTGCTAGGGACACTTGGAGAGAGACCCAGTACTTC.

This chain joins TRBV19 and TRBJ1-5; D gene uncertain. Germline V gene data show CDR1 as LNHDA and CDR2 as SQIVND (reference sequence). There are 12 residues in the CDR3. V gave up 10 bases and J gave up 4 bases, with 11 bases separating them. The CDR3 bases are TGTGCCACCCGGCGAGTGAATCAGCCCCAGCATTTT. Its protein product is CATRRVNQPQHF.

The rearrangement joins TRBV28 to TRBJ2-7, with 7 bases that match TRBD1. The germline V gene has CDR1 MDHEN and CDR2 SYDVKM. V was pared by 5 bases and J by 3 bases, with 10 bases of the junction left unmatched. This CDR3 comprises 15 residues. CDR3 nucleotides: TGTGCCAGCAGTCGCCGATACAGGGGTCTCTACGAGCAGTACTTC. This sequence encodes CASSRRYRGLYEQYF.

Many counts were recorded for this clonotype. The genes are TRBV30 and TRBJ1-2; 7 nucleotides agree with TRBD1. The junction had 12 bases not matched to a gene; V was cut back by 1 base and J by 7 bases. Looked up from germline, CDR1 is GTSNPN and CDR2 is SVGIG (reference sequence). This CDR3 spans 15 amino acids. CDR3 sequence: CAWSAHGQVKSGYTF. Written as DNA, the CDR3 is TGTGCCTGGAGTGCCCACGGACAGGTCAAGAGTGGCTACACCTTC.

In this sample, this clonotype turned up a few times. J is TRBJ1-6 and V is TRBV6-1, with 9 bases that match TRBD1. The CDR3 has 18 residues. The trim removed 5 bases at V and 1 base at J, leaving 9 bases unmatched. Germline CDR1 reads MNHNS; CDR2 reads SASEGT. The CDR3 coding sequence is TGTGCCAGCAGTCTCTTTCCCGGGACAGGGTCCTATAATTCACCCCTCCACTTT. It specifies CASSLFPGTGSYNSPLHF.

This clonotype was counted between two and nine times. The chain has TRBV6-5 and TRBJ2-3; D could derive from TRBD1 or TRBD2 (5 bases each). Between the trimmed V and J ends, which lost 0 bases and 6 bases, there was a span of 10 bases. The CDR3 totals 14 residues. Germline loops: CDR1 MNHEY, CDR2 SVGAGI. The DNA of the CDR3 is TGTGCCAGCAGTTACTCGGGACGTTCGGATACGCAGTATTTT. Its protein is CASSYSGRSDTQYF.

This chain links TRBV20-1 with TRBJ1-2; TRBD1 is a possible D gene (5 bases). The CDR3 is 15 amino acids. Deletions cut 0 bases from V and 8 bases from J, with 19 bases between. The germline V gene encodes CDR1 DFQATT and CDR2 SNEGSKA (reference sequence). CDR3 amino acids: CSARDLGPRGLGYTF. CDR3 bases: TGCAGTGCTAGAGACCTGGGACCGAGAGGGTTGGGCTACACCTTC.

There are many counts of this clonotype. The chain uses TRBV12-3 or TRBV12-4 and TRBJ2-7, with D unclear. This CDR3 region has 12 residues. V gave up 4 bases and J gave up 6 bases, with 10 bases separating them. The CDR3 sequence is CASSSPLGEQYF. Here the CDR3 DNA reads TGTGCCAGCAGTTCACCCTTGGGCGAGCAGTACTTC.

This clonotype was seen repeatedly, ten times or more. The chain recombines TRBV5-1 with TRBJ2-1, with no clear D. CDR1 is SGHRS, CDR2 YFSETQ, per germline. CDR3 size: 13 residues. Trimming stripped 4 bases from V and 6 bases from J, with 11 bases between. CDR3 in amino acids: CASSPDAANEQFF. As DNA, the CDR3 is TGCGCCAGCAGCCCGGACGCCGCCAATGAGCAGTTCTTC.

The table lists this clonotype with a count of one. The chain couples TRBV7-3 to TRBJ2-3, with 7 bases identical to TRBD1. V dropped 5 bases and J dropped 5; count of bases not matched to a gene: 10. The CDR3 runs to 15 residues. Per the germline V gene, CDR1 is SGHTA and CDR2 is FQGTGA. The CDR3 here is CASSPQGAGGDTQYF. DNA for the CDR3: TGTGCCAGCAGCCCCCAAGGAGCAGGGGGAGATACGCAGTATTTT.

This chain uses TRBV7-8 with TRBJ1-6, with D perhaps TRBD1 (5 bases). This CDR3 has 13 amino acids. Germline V gives CDR1 SGHVS, CDR2 FQNEAQ. Deletions cut 5 bases from V and 14 bases from J, with 16 bases between. CDR3 in amino acids: CASSPSGQGSLHF. The CDR3 nucleotides read TGTGCCAGCAGCCCTAGCGGGCAGGGATCCCTCCACTTT.

V gene TRBV6-2 or TRBV6-3 combines with J gene TRBJ1-1, with no clear D. The CDR3 runs 11 residues. Germline lookup yields CDR1 MNHEY and CDR2 SVGEGT. Trimming cost V 5 bases and J 6 bases, with 7 bases left between them. The CDR3 region is CASSQVAEAFF. DNA for the CDR3: TGTGCCAGCAGTCAGGTCGCTGAAGCTTTCTTT.

The chain recombines TRBV15 with TRBJ2-6; no clear D gene. Germline loops: CDR1 LNHNV, CDR2 YYDKDF (reference sequence). V was cut by 1 base and J by 0 bases, with 4 bases left in between. This CDR3 contains 15 residues. In DNA, the CDR3 is TGTGCCACCAGCAGAGTTGGCTCTGGGGCCAACGTCCTGACTTTC. Protein sequence: CATSRVGSGANVLTF.

Ten or more counts support this clonotype. This chain uses TRBV27 with TRBJ2-7; 14 positions match TRBD2. V trimming: 3 bases; J trimming: 5 bases; junction bases outside the gene matches: 12. This CDR3 contains 18 residues. Per germline, CDR1 MNHEY and CDR2 SMNVEV (reference sequence). The CDR3 region has the DNA TGTGCCAGCAGTTTCCGTAAGGGACTAGCGGGAGAGATGGACGAGCAGTACTTC. This encodes CASSFRKGLAGEMDEQYF.

J is TRBJ2-7 and V is TRBV14, with 9 bases fitting TRBD2. Germline CDR1 SGHDN, CDR2 FVKESK. The junction had 11 bases not matched to a gene; V was cut back by 4 bases and J by 7 bases. The length of the CDR3 is 15 residues. The CDR3 spells CASSRELAGLGEQYF. In DNA form, the CDR3 reads TGTGCCAGCAGCCGAGAGCTAGCGGGGCTCGGGGAGCAGTACTTC.

In this sample, this clonotype turned up many times. The rearrangement uses TRBV2 and TRBJ1-2, with TRBD1 matching 7 bases. This CDR3 comprises 13 residues. In germline, CDR1 is SNHLY, CDR2 FYNNEI. Trimming cost V 5 bases and J 4 bases; bases outside gene matches: 4. This chain's CDR3 is CASSPTGIYGYTF. The CDR3 nucleotides read TGTGCCAGCAGTCCGACAGGGATCTATGGCTACACCTTC.

This clonotype has a handful of counts. This sequence joins TRBV11-3 and TRBJ2-1; 8 bases are shared with TRBD1. The CDR3 length is 15 residues. CDR1 and CDR2 (germline): SGHNT, YENEEA. V shed 5 bases, J shed 8 bases, and the junction held 11 bases outside the gene matches. The CDR3 nucleotides are TGTGCCAGCAGCCAGTGGACAGGGCGGGTGCATGAGCAGTTCTTC. It codes for CASSQWTGRVHEQFF.

This clonotype was counted only a few times. The V call is TRBV30, the J call TRBJ1-2, with D possibly being TRBD1 (6 bases). Trimming took 8 bases from V and 6 from J, leaving 13 bases between them. The CDR3 runs to 11 residues. From germline, CDR1 is GTSNPN and CDR2 SVGIG (reference sequence). Here the CDR3 reads CAGGRGHGYTF. The CDR3 nucleotides are TGTGCCGGTGGCAGGGGCCATGGCTACACCTTC.

This clonotype was recorded at least ten times. This chain joins TRBV7-2 and TRBJ2-7, with D hard to call. In germline, CDR1 is SGHTA, CDR2 FQGNSA. The germline V and J ends were trimmed by 1 base and 2 bases, with 15 bases remaining between them. The CDR3 has 16 residues. The CDR3 DNA sequence: TGTGCCAGCAGCTTAGGGGCAGATCTTAGGACCTACGAGCAGTACTTC. Its protein product is CASSLGADLRTYEQYF.

J is TRBJ2-4 and V is TRBV20-1, with no clear D. V lost 1 base and J lost 0, with 10 bases in between. The CDR3 loop spans 15 amino acids. Per the germline V gene, CDR1 is DFQATT and CDR2 is SNEGSKA (reference sequence). CDR3 nucleotide sequence: TGCAGTGCTAGAGCGGGCTACTTAGCCAAAAACATTCAGTACTTC. Translating gives CSARAGYLAKNIQYF.

This clonotype has a handful of counts. This chain links TRBV3-1 with TRBJ2-7; D may be TRBD2 (5 bases). The V and J ends lost 5 bases and 7 bases respectively, with 18 bases between them. The CDR3 totals 14 residues. The V gene's germline CDR1 is LGHDT and CDR2 YNNKEL (reference sequence). CDR3 nucleotides: TGTGCCAGCAGCGAGCGGACGGCTGCTAGAGAGCAGTACTTC. This encodes CASSERTAAREQYF.

This clonotype appeared a few times. The chain carries TRBV7-2 and TRBJ2-5; D not certain. Trimming cost V 6 bases and J 9 bases, with 5 bases left between them. The CDR3 totals 9 residues. CDR1 and CDR2 from the germline V gene are SGHTA and FQGNSA. The CDR3: CASRTSQYF. In nucleotides, the CDR3 is TGTGCCAGCAGGACTTCCCAGTACTTC.

At least ten counts were recorded for this clonotype. In DNA form, the CDR3 reads TGTGCCAGCAGCCCGACAGGGTGGGATGAGCAGTTCTTC. Translated, it gives CASSPTGWDEQFF. V gene TRBV7-2 combines with J gene TRBJ2-1, with TRBD1 matching 7 bases. This CDR3 has 13 residues. Per the germline V gene, CDR1 is SGHTA and CDR2 is FQGNSA. The J segment lost 8 bases and the V segment lost 5 bases, leaving 6 bases of the junction unmatched.

This clonotype was counted many times. The chain carries TRBV7-2 and TRBJ2-7, with 8 nucleotides matching TRBD1. Trimming took 6 bases from V and 4 from J; bases not matched to a gene: 8. The germline gives CDR1 SGHTA, CDR2 FQGNSA. The CDR3 spans 14 residues. CDR3 region: CASSRGQAGYEQYF. CDR3 DNA sequence: TGTGCCAGCAGTCGGGGACAGGCAGGATACGAGCAGTACTTC.